This T cell receptor (beta chain) was captured in a study of blood T cell repertoires in COVID-19 (dated by TCRdb to 2020 to 2022). Some background on the complete study: The collaborator samples originated in the United States, Italy and Spain and spanned the acute and convalescent phases of COVID-19. The material from the prospective study consisted of cDNA or gDNA derived from T cells, B-cell-depleted T cells, or PBMCs. Subjects who had been exposed to COVID-19, were actively infected with it, or had recovered from it provided the deeply sampled blood TCRbeta repertoires that made up the dataset. The repertoires were released in a freely available public database meant as a resource for research on the immune response to SARS-CoV-2. Samples came from the ongoing ImmuneRACE study (first 160 participants) plus 1,254 subjects from 6 global collaborators. A de-identified subject ID, COVID-19 status, age in years and sex were almost always included in the sample metadata. Where available, HLA class I and class II types were obtained from metadata supplied by the sample provider rather than from assay-based typing. On the study overall, not on this receptor specifically: The amount of clinical and demographic metadata varied by source and participant and was provided uncurated.

Collaborating institutions collected whole blood in K2EDTA tubes following their own protocols. For TCRbeta analysis, collaborator samples were shipped as frozen whole blood, as isolated PBMCs, or as DNA extracted from either sample type. Regarding this clone: Its specific antigen is unknown. Per-base quality was not reported, and no clone a single base away is much larger than it.

TCRbeta CDR3 regions were amplified from genomic DNA by means of the immunoSEQ Assay, a bias-controlled multiplex PCR. Turning to the authors' computational methods: The number of nucleated cells in each sample was estimated from the amplification of reference gene primers within the assay. To quantify the absolute abundance of each unique TCRbeta CDR3 rearrangement, sequence reads were collapsed and filtered. Productive Simpson clonality was computed per sample as the square root of Simpson's diversity index over productive rearrangements. TCRdb provides this immuneACCESS table in a form limited to in-frame rearrangements. Some clones are lacking; in checked studies, under half of them reflect an unresolved V gene, and why the rest are absent is not known. That table furnishes V, J and clone size, whereas the DNA furnished D and trimming. For this sample there are approximately 200,000 clones; approximately 90% appear just once. Of the sample, about 2.1% is held by the ten largest clones.

The V and J ends are trimmed by 5 bases and 0 bases, leaving 17 bases between them. The CDR3, from cysteine to phenylalanine, totals 17 residues. Only the CDR3 DNA is retained, 51 bases long and in frame from the first base. According to the germline V gene, CDR1 reads SGHVS and CDR2 reads FQNEAQ. Sequences were obtained from peripheral blood. The chain uses TRBV7-8 and TRBJ1-5, with no confident D gene call. The sequence derives from an older man with active or convalescent COVID-19. The CDR3 region has the sequence CASSLLASPDSNQPQHF. The DNA reads TGTGCCAGCAGCCTCCTAGCGTCTCCAGATAGCAATCAGCCCCAGCATTTT.